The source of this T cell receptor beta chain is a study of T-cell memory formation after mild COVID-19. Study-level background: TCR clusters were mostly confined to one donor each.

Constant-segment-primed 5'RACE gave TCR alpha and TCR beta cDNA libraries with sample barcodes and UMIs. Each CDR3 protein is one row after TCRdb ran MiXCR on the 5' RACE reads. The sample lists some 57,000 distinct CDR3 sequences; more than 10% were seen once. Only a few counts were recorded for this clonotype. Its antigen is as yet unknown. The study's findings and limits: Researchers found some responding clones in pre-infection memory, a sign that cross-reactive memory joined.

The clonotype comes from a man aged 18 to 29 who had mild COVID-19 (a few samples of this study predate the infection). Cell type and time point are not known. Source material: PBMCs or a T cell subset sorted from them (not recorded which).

The CDR3 DNA reads TGCGCCAGCAGCTTGGGGACAGCGAACACTGAAGCTTTCTTT. Protein: CASSLGTANTEAFF. V gene TRBV5-1 combines with J gene TRBJ1-1, with D perhaps matching TRBD1 (6 bases). CDR3 length: 14 residues. V was shortened by 0 bases and J by 1 base, with 7 bases between the two germline ends. Germline V gene data show CDR1 as SGHRS and CDR2 as YFSETQ.